These T cell receptor beta chains were read from a single sample in a study of T cells in Graves' hyperthyroidism and ophthalmopathy. TCRdb re-derived calls from the multiplex PCR reads in MiXCR, one entry per CDR3 protein. The table has 490,000 or so distinct CDR3 sequences, approximately 23% seen once. The sample was blood. These receptors all stem from a woman between 65 and 79 years old with Graves' ophthalmopathy. The CDR3 runs from the conserved cysteine through the conserved F or W. A D gene is named only where the DNA matches it firmly. Clone size is stated in some rows and not others, as once, few, many or a class when expanded.

CDR3 DNA,CDR3 protein,V gene,D gene,clone size,J gene,CDR3 length
TGTGCCAGCAGTTACTCAGCCCCGGGGGTGAAAGGCTACACCTTC,CASSYSAPGVKGYTF,TRBV6-5,.,few,TRBJ1-2,15
TGCAGTGCTAGGAGACCACCGACAGATACGCAGTATTTT,CSARRPPTDTQYF,TRBV20-1,.,.,TRBJ2-3,13
TGTGCCACCAGTAACCCGGGGCGGGGGAAGACCCAGTACTTC,CATSNPGRGKTQYF,TRBV24-1,TRBD2,.,TRBJ2-5,14
TGTGCCAGCAGTGATAATGGAGGGGCTACCGAAGCTAACTATGGCTACACCTTC,CASSDNGGATEANYGYTF,TRBV6-1,.,.,TRBJ1-2,18
TGTGCCAGCGGAGCCCGACTAAATTTCGGGGGCACAGATACGCAGTATTTT,CASGARLNFGGTDTQYF,TRBV7-9,.,.,TRBJ2-3,17
TGTGCCAGCAGCGTAGAGGGGATAACCCAAGAGACCCAGTACTTC,CASSVEGITQETQYF,TRBV9,.,.,TRBJ2-5,15
TGTGCCAGCAGTTTTACGGCAGCCTCAACTAATGAAAAACTGTTTTTT,CASSFTAASTNEKLFF,TRBV12-3/TRBV12-4,.,few,TRBJ1-4,16
TGCAGCGTTGTGGCGACGTACAATGAGCAGTTCTTC,CSVVATYNEQFF,TRBV29-1,.,.,TRBJ2-1,12
TGTGCCAGCAGGGCTTGGGGGGACATGAACACTGAAGCTTTCTTT,CASRAWGDMNTEAFF,TRBV6-1,.,many,TRBJ1-1,15
TGTGCCAGTAGCCCCAGCCTAGCGGGGTCCTACGAGCAGTACTTC,CASSPSLAGSYEQYF,TRBV19,TRBD2,few,TRBJ2-7,15
TGTGCCAGCAGCGATCAGGAATGGAGCTCCTACGAGCAGTACTTC,CASSDQEWSSYEQYF,TRBV7-9,.,.,TRBJ2-7,15
TGTGCCAGCAGCTTATGGTCGAGTGCTGGAGGGGGCACTGAAGCTTTCTTT,CASSLWSSAGGGTEAFF,TRBV7-2,.,few,TRBJ1-1,17
TGTGCCTGGAGTCAAAGGCCGGGAGTCGGAACAGATACGCAGTATTTT,CAWSQRPGVGTDTQYF,TRBV30,.,.,TRBJ2-3,16
TGTGCCAGCAGCACGGACGGGACAGGGAATCTACGAGAGCAGTACTTC,CASSTDGTGNLREQYF,TRBV5-5,TRBD1,.,TRBJ2-7,16
TGTGCCTGGAGTGTAAATGGCGGGGGGAGTGGACAGCCCCAGCATTTT,CAWSVNGGGSGQPQHF,TRBV30,.,few,TRBJ1-5,16
TGTGCCAGCAGCTTTGGGACAGGGGGTCCCTACGAGCAGTACTTC,CASSFGTGGPYEQYF,TRBV7-9,TRBD1,few,TRBJ2-7,15
TGTGCCATCAGTGAGGTCCGGGAGAGGGGGGAGACCCAGTACTTC,CAISEVRERGETQYF,TRBV10-3,.,.,TRBJ2-5,15
TGTGCCAGCAGCTTGGCCTTAGGAGCAATTGAAAAACTGTTTTTT,CASSLALGAIEKLFF,TRBV5-8,.,.,TRBJ1-4,15
TGCGCCAGCACCTGGGTTAATGAGCAGTTCTTC,CASTWVNEQFF,TRBV5-1,.,few,TRBJ2-1,11
TGCAGTGCTAGGGAGTTCGGTGGGGGGGAGCAGTACTTC,CSAREFGGGEQYF,TRBV20-1,.,.,TRBJ2-7,13
TGTGCCAGCAGCTTAGTGGGACTAGCTATCGAGACCCAGTACTTC,CASSLVGLAIETQYF,TRBV7-2,TRBD2,many,TRBJ2-5,15
TGCGCCAGCAGTAACAGGGAGTATGGCTACACCTTC,CASSNREYGYTF,TRBV10-2,.,few,TRBJ1-2,12
TGCAGTGCTAGAGGTATAGCGGGAGCCCCTAGTTTGAACGAGCAGTACTTC,CSARGIAGAPSLNEQYF,TRBV20-1,TRBD2,.,TRBJ2-7,17
TGCAGTGCTAGAGACCATACAGGGGCGCAAGATACGCAGTATTTT,CSARDHTGAQDTQYF,TRBV20-1,TRBD1,.,TRBJ2-3,15
TGTGCCAGCAGTTCCCCGGGGGAGCAGTTCTTC,CASSSPGEQFF,TRBV12-3/TRBV12-4,.,.,TRBJ2-1,11
TGTGCCAGCAGCTTAAAAGGGGACACTGAAGCTTTCTTT,CASSLKGDTEAFF,TRBV11-2,.,few,TRBJ1-1,13
TGTGCCAGCGCCCATAACACCGGGGAGCTGTTTTTT,CASAHNTGELFF,TRBV12-3/TRBV12-4,.,many,TRBJ2-2,12
TGTGCCAGCAGTTCCCTCGGGAACACTGAAGCTTTCTTT,CASSSLGNTEAFF,TRBV12-3/TRBV12-4,.,many,TRBJ1-1,13
TGCAGTGCGAGGTTGCCCAATTCACCCCTCCACTTT,CSARLPNSPLHF,TRBV20-1,.,.,TRBJ1-6,12
TGTGCCAGCAGCTTGGTGAAAGGCACTGAAGCTTTCTTT,CASSLVKGTEAFF,TRBV7-3,.,many,TRBJ1-1,13
TGCAGCGTTGCTAGGGGGAACAATCAGCCCCAGCATTTT,CSVARGNNQPQHF,TRBV29-1,.,.,TRBJ1-5,13
TGTGCCAGCAGCCGGACTAGCTATGGCGGGGAGCTGTTTTTT,CASSRTSYGGELFF,TRBV6-2/TRBV6-3,TRBD2,few,TRBJ2-2,14